This T cell receptor beta chain was profiled in a study of T cell changes during pregnancy in multiple sclerosis. Produced via immunoSEQ multiplex PCR; TCRdb's table is partial and in-frame only. Among some 39,000 clones listed, more than 70% were seen once. Germline lookup yields CDR1 SGHKS and CDR2 YYEKEE (reference sequence). CDR3 length: 14 amino acids. Unmatched junction bases numbered 5, after V lost 2 bases and J lost 4 bases. This TCR came from a female donor with multiple sclerosis, enrolled in a pregnancy study. V and J are TRBV5-5 and TRBJ1-1, with 7 bases identical to TRBD1. The source was CD8+ T cells from peripheral blood mononuclear cells, collected in the first trimester of pregnancy. The CDR3 coding sequence is TGTGCCAGCAGCTTCGCAGACAGGGTCACTGAAGCTTTCTTT. It encodes CASSFADRVTEAFF.